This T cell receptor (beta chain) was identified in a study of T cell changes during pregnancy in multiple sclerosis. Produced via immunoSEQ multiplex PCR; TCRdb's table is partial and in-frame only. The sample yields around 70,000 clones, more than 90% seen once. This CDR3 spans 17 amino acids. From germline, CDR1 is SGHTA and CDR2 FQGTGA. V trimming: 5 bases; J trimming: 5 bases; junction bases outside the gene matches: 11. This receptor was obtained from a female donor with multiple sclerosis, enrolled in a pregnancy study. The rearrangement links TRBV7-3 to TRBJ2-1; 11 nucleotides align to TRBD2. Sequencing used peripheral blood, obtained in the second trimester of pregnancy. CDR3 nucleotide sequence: TGTGCCAGCAGCATTCTAGCGGGAGGAAGGAGGAACAATGAGCAGTTCTTC. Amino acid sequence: CASSILAGGRRNNEQFF.